This entry concerns a single T cell receptor (beta chain). Its target is unknown. Naivety among CD8 cells was defined by CD45RO negativity and positive CCR7 selection, thereby excluding terminally differentiated effector memory CD45RA+ cells. Caucasian adults living in Nashville, Tennessee, provided all samples. For every subset, genomic DNA was evenly distributed across several immunoSEQ plates. DNA at 150 to 200 ng, 25,000 to 35,000 T cell genomes, went into sorted-subset replicate PCRs. Profiled with immunoSEQ multiplex PCR; TCRdb holds only in-frame clones, not every one. The table has around 2,000,000 clones, around 93% seen once. This sample is drawn from a study of shared clonotypes between healthy human individuals. Regarding the study as a whole: An expected dependence of interdonor clonotype sharing on sequencing depth was noted.

With V trimmed by 3 bases and J by 6 bases, 17 bases remained unmatched. The CDR3 consists of 17 residues. Looked up from germline, CDR1 is MNHEY and CDR2 is SMNVEV (reference sequence). Sequenced input: naive CD8+ T cells from PBMCs. The TCR originated in a young man in good health. Some clones in this sample may be carry-over from other donors' samples. The chain combines TRBV27 with TRBJ2-7; 7 positions agree with TRBD1. This CDR3 is CASSFQQGELQLGEQYF. DNA of the CDR3: TGTGCCAGCAGTTTTCAGCAGGGGGAACTCCAACTGGGCGAGCAGTACTTC.